The present T cell receptor beta chain was sequenced within a study of vaccination and CD4 T cells after COVID-19. The ends were cut back, 5 bases at V and 1 base at J, with 11 bases in the middle. The germline gives CDR1 SGHNT, CDR2 YENEEA. This CDR3 is built from 14 residues. This clonotype occurred a few times. Its antigen is not known. Treatment here: approximately 10-day PBMC culture with coronavirus spike peptide pools or control peptides (ViraFEST assay). The Oncomine TCR Beta short-read assay sequenced DNA from cultured CD4+ T cells. TCRdb re-called the PCR reads through MiXCR, storing one row per CDR3 protein. There are about 20,000 distinct CDR3 sequences in the sample; 65% to 80% occur only once, and over 3.5% lies in the top ten.

The sequenced sample consisted of CD4+ T cells from blood, cultured in vitro. This TCR was recovered from a human donor who had recovered from COVID-19. The chain has TRBV11-3 and TRBJ2-5; no firm D call. The CDR3 reads CASSRRVIQETQYF. The CDR3 coding sequence is TGTGCCAGCAGCCGAAGGGTGATCCAAGAGACCCAGTACTTC.